These T cell receptor beta chains were read from a single sample in a study of cytomegalovirus exposure and HLA in healthy donors. Here immunoSEQ multiplex PCR was the method, and the copy in TCRdb shows in-frame clones only, minus some. The profile covers roughly 99,000 clones, with 82% appearing a single time and less than 3% taken by the ten largest. The specimen sequenced was PBMCs. The origin of the receptors is a man aged 30 to 39 in good health and CMV-seropositive. The CDR3 runs from the conserved cysteine through the conserved F or W. Fields, in order: V gene, J gene, clone size, D gene, CDR3 DNA, CDR3 protein. The D gene is left open where the match is weak. The listing skips clone size in some rows; elsewhere it reads once, few, many or a size class.

>TRBV6-1|TRBJ1-5|.|.
TGTGCCAGCAGTGATCTTTACAACCAGCCCCAGCATTTT
CASSDLYNQPQHF
>TRBV10-3|TRBJ1-6|.|.
TGTGCCATCTCCCCGGTGAATAATTCACCCCTCCACTTT
CAISPVNNSPLHF
>TRBV5-1|TRBJ2-7|.|.
TGCGCCAGCAGCTTAACAGGATTACCCTACGAGCAGTACTTC
CASSLTGLPYEQYF
>TRBV7-9|TRBJ1-2|.|.
TGTGCCAGCAGCTTAGGGTTAGGCAGGCCCACGGGCTACACCTTC
CASSLGLGRPTGYTF
>TRBV30|TRBJ1-4|.|.
TGTGCCTGGACCCCCAGGTCAGGCTACCACACAACTAATGAAAAACTGTTTTTT
CAWTPRSGYHTTNEKLFF
>TRBV5-1|TRBJ1-1|few|.
TGCGCCAGCAGCTTTAATGGCCCCAGTGAAGCTTTCTTT
CASSFNGPSEAFF
>TRBV6-5|TRBJ1-2|.|.
TGTGCCAGCAGTTACCCGTATGGCTACACCTTC
CASSYPYGYTF
>TRBV10-3|TRBJ1-1|.|TRBD1
TGTGCCATCAGGGAGGGACAGGCTATGAACACTGAAGCTTTCTTT
CAIREGQAMNTEAFF
>TRBV6-1|TRBJ2-7|.|TRBD1
TGTGCCAGCAGTGGTACAAGAGGGGGGACAGGGGGCTCAGGCGAGCAGTACTTC
CASSGTRGGTGGSGEQYF
>TRBV18|TRBJ2-7|.|TRBD1
TGTGCCAGCCAACTCGCCCCGGACAGGAGGTACGAGCAGTACTTC
CASQLAPDRRYEQYF
>TRBV4-1|TRBJ2-7|.|TRBD1
TGCGCCAGCAGCCTGACAGGGAACTCCTACGAGCAGTACTTC
CASSLTGNSYEQYF
>TRBV19|TRBJ1-2|few|TRBD1
TGTGCCAGTAGTATGGGACAGCTTAAAATCTTC
CASSMGQLKIF
>TRBV6-4|TRBJ2-3|.|TRBD2
TGTGCCAGCAGTGAAGGAGCGGGGGGGCTGGATACGCAGTATTTT
CASSEGAGGLDTQYF
>TRBV6-5|TRBJ1-2|.|.
TGTGCCAGCAGTTACTCGCCGGTTGACTATGGCTACACCTTC
CASSYSPVDYGYTF
>TRBV5-1|TRBJ2-1|.|.
TGCGCCAGCAGTCTTCAGCGGGCGGATGAGCAGTTCTTC
CASSLQRADEQFF
>TRBV30|TRBJ1-2|.|TRBD1
TGTGCCTGGAGTGGACAGGGGAACTATGGCTACACCTTC
CAWSGQGNYGYTF
>TRBV10-3|TRBJ2-2|.|.
TGTGCCATCAACCCCGCTAGGACCGGGGAGCTGTTTTTT
CAINPARTGELFF
>TRBV27|TRBJ1-5|.|.
TGTGCCAGCAGTTTAACAATGTCAGGGGATCATCAGCCCCAGCATTTT
CASSLTMSGDHQPQHF
>TRBV7-2|TRBJ1-1|.|.
TGTGCCAGCAGCCCGGGACACTTTCGCACTGAAGCTTTCTTT
CASSPGHFRTEAFF
>TRBV5-5|TRBJ1-2|.|TRBD1
TGTGCCAGCAGCTTGGCAGCCGGGACAGGGGTATTATATGGCTACACCTTC
CASSLAAGTGVLYGYTF
>TRBV11-2|TRBJ2-7|.|.
TGTGCCAGCAGCTTTTGGGGGGACAGAAGCTACGAGCAGTACTTC
CASSFWGDRSYEQYF
>TRBV19|TRBJ1-4|.|TRBD1
TGTGCCAGTAGTATGGGACAGGGGAATGAAAAACTGTTTTTT
CASSMGQGNEKLFF